This T cell receptor beta chain was recovered during a study of OX40 agonist ivuxolimab in advanced cancers. Assay used: immunoSEQ multiplex PCR; TCRdb lists only in-frame clones, some missing. Of tens of thousands of clones in the sample, roughly 83% were seen once. The germline V gene has CDR1 SGHDN and CDR2 FVKESK. This CDR3 region has 15 residues. V dropped 2 bases and J dropped 1 base, with 11 bases sitting between them. Sequencing used CD4+ or CD8+ T cells sorted from blood, obtained in a trial of the OX40 agonist ivuxolimab. The chain recombines TRBV14 with TRBJ2-5; no clear D gene. This TCR was recovered from an adult with an advanced solid tumor such as melanoma, head and neck, liver or kidney cancer. The CDR3 DNA is TGTGCCAGCAGCCAAAACTTCGATCCCCAAGAGACCCAGTACTTC. This encodes CASSQNFDPQETQYF.